The sequence of this T cell receptor (beta chain) was determined in a study of post-analysis software for immune sequencing data. General observations from the study: Relative to controls, patients had a handful of TRBV segments at higher frequency, with TRBV5-6, TRBV5-1 and TRBV20-1 among these.

In regard to this clonotype: Its antigen is not identified.

Unique-molecular-identifier-tagged TCR beta cDNA libraries were used. TCRdb recomputed calls from the PCR reads with MiXCR, one row per CDR3 protein. The sample has hundreds of thousands of distinct CDR3 sequences; about 60% are singletons. V dropped 8 bases and J dropped 0; count of bases not matched to a gene: 5. Germline CDR1 and CDR2: SNHLY and FYNNEI. The CDR3 is 14 residues long. This chain uses TRBV2 with TRBJ2-3; TRBD1 matches 7 bases. Input material: blood. The TCR sequence derives from a girl aged 2 to 10 with multiple sclerosis. CDR3 bases: TGTGCCAGCTGCCCGGACAGGAGCACAGATACGCAGTATTTT. Residues: CASCPDRSTDTQYF.